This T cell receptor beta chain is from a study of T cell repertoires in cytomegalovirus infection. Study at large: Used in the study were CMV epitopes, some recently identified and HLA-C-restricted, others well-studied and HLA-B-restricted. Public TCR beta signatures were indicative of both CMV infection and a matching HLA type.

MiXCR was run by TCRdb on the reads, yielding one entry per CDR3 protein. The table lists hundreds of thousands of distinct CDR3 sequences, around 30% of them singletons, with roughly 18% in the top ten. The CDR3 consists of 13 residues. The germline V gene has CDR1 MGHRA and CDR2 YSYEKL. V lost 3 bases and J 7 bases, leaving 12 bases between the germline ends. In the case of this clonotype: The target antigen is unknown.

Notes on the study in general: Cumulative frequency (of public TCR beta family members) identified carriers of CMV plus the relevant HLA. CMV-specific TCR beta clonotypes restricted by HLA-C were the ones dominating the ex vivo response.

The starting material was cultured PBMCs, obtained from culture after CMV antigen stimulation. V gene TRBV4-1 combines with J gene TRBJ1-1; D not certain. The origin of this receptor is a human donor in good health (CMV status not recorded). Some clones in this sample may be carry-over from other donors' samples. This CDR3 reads CASSHKETSEAFF. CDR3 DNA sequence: TGCGCCAGCAGCCATAAGGAAACGAGTGAAGCTTTCTTT.